This T cell receptor (beta chain) was documented in a study of shared clonotypes between healthy human individuals. Study summary: The cohort comprised a couple of women and a few men. Their ages spanned 18 to 49 years. Study findings and constraints: The expectation was that sequencing depth would affect clonotype sharing among donors.

Authors' analysis steps: ImmunoSEQ supplied junction-only sequences lacking quality scores, so filtering was different. Method: immunoSEQ multiplex PCR; TCRdb's copy keeps in-frame clones and lacks some. V and J calls plus clone size are reproduced from that table; the DNA served to infer D and trimming. This sample has over 300,000 clones, with over 75% found just once. The CDR3 contains 11 residues. CDR1 is LNHDA, CDR2 SQIVND, per germline (reference sequence). Trimming pared 1 base from V and 13 bases from J, leaving 8 bases between. Only Caucasian adults living in Nashville, Tennessee made up the donor group. A remark on this clone: The antigen is undetermined.

The receptor's source is a man aged 18 to 29 in good health. The sequenced sample consisted of memory CD8+ T cells sorted from blood. Regarding subset: CD45RO+ cells pooled with CCR7-negative TemRA cells. This chain connects TRBV19 to TRBJ2-1; unclear D gene. CDR3 DNA: TGTGCCAGTAGTATAGGGTTTATACAGTTCTTC. Its protein is CASSIGFIQFF.